The 22 T cell receptor beta chains listed next were all sequenced from one sample in a study of immune evolution from preneoplasia to lung adenocarcinoma. Produced via immunoSEQ multiplex PCR; TCRdb's table is partial and in-frame only. This sample has roughly 5,000 clones, with less than 85% found just once. The sample consisted of FFPE adjacent normal lung tissue. Every receptor here comes from a person between 55 and 80 years old with lung adenocarcinoma.

Written as DNA, the CDR3 is TGTGCCAGCGCCACAAGTTTGGGCTACGAGCAGTACTTC. Encoded protein: CASATSLGYEQYF. This chain joins TRBV27 and TRBJ2-7; D call uncertain. V dropped 8 bases and J dropped 3 bases, with 14 bases sitting between them. This CDR3 has 13 amino acids. Germline assignment: CDR1 MNHEY and CDR2 SMNVEV (reference sequence).

This sequence joins TRBV5-1 and TRBJ2-3; 10 bases align to TRBD2. This CDR3 spans 16 amino acids. CDR1 is SGHRS, CDR2 YFSETQ, per germline. V trimming: 7 bases; J trimming: 0 bases; junction bases outside the gene matches: 8. The CDR3 spells CASGGGTSVSTDTQYF. The CDR3 coding sequence is TGCGCCAGCGGAGGAGGGACTAGCGTCAGCACAGATACGCAGTATTTT.

This chain links TRBV9 with TRBJ2-1; TRBD2 might be the D (6 bases). The CDR3 totals 15 residues. The germline gives CDR1 SGDLS, CDR2 YYNGEE. The V end lost 1 base, the J end lost 7 bases, and 15 bases lay between the germline ends. In DNA, the CDR3 is TGTGCCAGCAGCGTACTAACTAGCCCTGGTAATGAGCAGTTCTTC. Its protein is CASSVLTSPGNEQFF.

The genes are TRBV11-2 and TRBJ1-2; unclear D gene. Germline V gives CDR1 SGHAT, CDR2 FQNNGV. V was pared by 5 bases and J by 0 bases, with 13 bases between. The CDR3 is 15 amino acids. Written as DNA, the CDR3 is TGTGCCAGCAGCGCCTCAGGAACAGCTAACTATGGCTACACCTTC. Translated: CASSASGTANYGYTF.

The genes are TRBV28 and TRBJ1-1, with D unresolved. Germline CDR1 and CDR2: MDHEN and SYDVKM. The ends were cut back, 10 bases at V and 4 bases at J, with 10 bases in the middle. CDR3 length equals 11 residues. CDR3 in DNA: TGTGCCACCCTCTTGAGCACTGAAGCTTTCTTT. Translating it yields CATLLSTEAFF.

This clone was detected a few times. The chain has TRBV7-8 and TRBJ2-7; 8 nucleotides match TRBD2. The CDR3 consists of 16 residues. V lost 1 base and J lost 7; bases outside the gene matches: 12. Looked up from germline, CDR1 is SGHVS and CDR2 is FQNEAQ. CDR3 coding DNA: TGTGCCAGCAGCTTAGGAGCGGGGGCCCCCCTTGGTGAGCAGTACTTC. Protein product: CASSLGAGAPLGEQYF.

V and J are TRBV6-5 and TRBJ2-3; D is unresolved. CDR1 is MNHEY and CDR2 is SVGAGI in the germline V gene. The CDR3 is 11 amino acids. Between the trimmed V and J ends, which lost 2 bases and 6 bases, there was a span of 3 bases. The chain's CDR3 is CASSYGDTQYF. The DNA for the CDR3 is TGTGCCAGCAGTTACGGGGATACGCAGTATTTT.

In this sample, this clone is medium-sized. The chain recombines TRBV25-1 with TRBJ1-1, with TRBD1 identical over 10 bases. The J segment lost 1 base and the V segment lost 3 bases, leaving 5 bases of the junction unmatched. Germline V CDR1 and CDR2: MGHDK, SYGVNS. The CDR3 runs 16 residues. The chain's CDR3 is CASSDLDRGWNTEAFF. The CDR3 bases are TGTGCCAGCAGTGATCTGGACAGGGGGTGGAACACTGAAGCTTTCTTT.

This clone was found a few times. The genes are TRBV12-5 and TRBJ2-6; TRBD1 agrees at 8 bases. J gave up 0 bases and V 0 bases, and 7 bases lay outside the gene matches. Germline lookup yields CDR1 LGHNT and CDR2 FRNRAP. The CDR3 length is 19 residues. The DNA of the CDR3 is TGTGCTAGTGGTTTGGTATCCGGGACAGGCGTCTCTGGGGCCAACGTCCTGACTTTC. Translation gives CASGLVSGTGVSGANVLTF.

The V call is TRBV15, the J call TRBJ1-2, with no clear D. Germline V gene lookup returns CDR1 LNHNV and CDR2 YYDKDF (reference sequence). This CDR3 is 14 amino acids long. Deletions cut 0 bases from V and 6 bases from J, with 11 bases between. For the CDR3, the DNA is TGTGCCACCAGCAGAGATGGCGGGATTCATGGCTACACCTTC. Translated, it gives CATSRDGGIHGYTF.

This rearrangement joins TRBV2 to TRBJ1-5; tentative D call: TRBD1 (5 bases). The CDR3 loop spans 14 amino acids. Germline V gene sequence: CDR1 SNHLY, CDR2 FYNNEI. Trimming left V 7 bases short and J 5 bases short, with 15 bases between. CDR3 in amino acids: CASTLWGGDQPQHF. CDR3 nucleotides: TGTGCCAGCACTCTATGGGGGGGGGATCAGCCCCAGCATTTT.

Here the CDR3 reads CASSLPPEYGELFF. The CDR3 coding sequence is TGTGCCAGCAGCTTGCCCCCGGAGTACGGGGAGCTGTTTTTT. The V gene is TRBV5-4, the J gene TRBJ2-2; D is unresolved. Germline CDR1 is SGHNT and CDR2 is YYREEE (reference sequence). The CDR3 is made up of 14 amino acids. V dropped 1 base and J dropped 7 bases, with 11 bases sitting between them.

The CDR3 region has the DNA TGTGCCAGTAGCGACAGGGCCCGTGACGGAAACACCATATATTTT. This codes for CASSDRARDGNTIYF. This sequence joins TRBV19 and TRBJ1-3, with 7 bases lining up with TRBD1. The CDR3 spans 15 residues. Germline V gene sequence: CDR1 LNHDA, CDR2 SQIVND (reference sequence). V dropped 6 bases and J dropped 4; count of bases not matched to a gene: 9. Looking up the rest from reference TRBV19 and TRBJ1-3 gives the full variable domain: DGGITQSPKYLFRKEGQNVTLSCEQNLNHDAMYWYRQDPGQGLRLIYYSQIVNDFQKGDIAEGYSVSREKKESFPLTVTSAQKNPTAFYLCASSDRARDGNTIYFGEGSWLTVV.

The chain carries TRBV7-3 and TRBJ2-5; 7 bases fit TRBD2. The CDR3 has 13 residues. Unmatched junction bases numbered 5, after V lost 5 bases and J lost 5 bases. Germline values: CDR1 SGHTA, CDR2 FQGTGA. CDR3 loop: CASSGGVGETQYF. The CDR3 DNA reads TGTGCCAGCAGCGGGGGGGTCGGGGAGACCCAGTACTTC.

The chain is built from TRBV4-2 and TRBJ2-7; TRBD1 might be the D (5 bases). This CDR3 spans 14 amino acids. The V end was cut by 3 bases, the J end by 7 bases, with 16 bases between. The germline V gene encodes CDR1 LGHNA and CDR2 YNFKEQ. The CDR3 sequence: CASSHPREVEEQYF. In nucleotides, the CDR3 is TGTGCCAGCAGCCACCCCAGGGAAGTGGAGGAGCAGTACTTC.

The chain uses TRBV29-1 and TRBJ2-2; D is unclear. This CDR3 is 14 amino acids long. Germline V gene data show CDR1 as SQVTM and CDR2 as ANQGSEA. V lost 3 bases to trimming and J lost 5 bases, with 13 bases between them. In DNA form, the CDR3 reads TGCAGCGTTGAGGTAGGGCCGCGGACCGGGGAGCTGTTTTTT. This gives the protein CSVEVGPRTGELFF.

The chain combines TRBV15 with TRBJ1-5; a weak D match, TRBD1 (6 bases). The germline V and J ends were trimmed by 6 bases and 4 bases, with 13 bases remaining between them. This CDR3 has 14 amino acids. Germline V gene sequence: CDR1 LNHNV, CDR2 YYDKDF (reference sequence). The CDR3 sequence is CATSHEGGNQPQHF. The DNA for the CDR3 is TGTGCCACCAGTCACGAGGGGGGTAATCAGCCCCAGCATTTT.

This clone appeared a single time. The chain couples TRBV7-8 to TRBJ2-1; TRBD2 matches 8 bases. The CDR3 loop spans 13 amino acids. Unmatched junction bases numbered 3, after V lost 5 bases and J lost 6 bases. Germline lookup yields CDR1 SGHVS and CDR2 FQNEAQ. The CDR3 DNA is TGTGCCAGCAGCGCGGGGGGCCCCAATGAGCAGTTCTTC. Residues: CASSAGGPNEQFF.

The chain couples TRBV25-1 to TRBJ1-1; a possible D gene is TRBD1 (5 bases). Germline loops: CDR1 MGHDK, CDR2 SYGVNS. CDR3 size: 11 residues. Trimming stripped 5 bases from V and 10 bases from J, with 11 bases between. The CDR3 sequence is CASSTGPRAFF. The CDR3 bases are TGTGCCAGCAGTACAGGACCAAGAGCTTTCTTT. Full variable domain (rest looked up from reference TRBV25-1 and TRBJ1-1): EADIYQTPRYLVIGTGKKITLECSQTMGHDKMYWYQQDPGMELHLIHYSYGVNSTEKGDLSSESTVSRIRTEHFPLTLESARPSHTSQYLCASSTGPRAFFGQGTRLTVV.

The rearrangement links TRBV15 to TRBJ2-7, with 8 nucleotides matching TRBD1. The trim removed 1 base at V and 5 bases at J, leaving 7 bases unmatched. The CDR3 is 15 amino acids. The germline CDR1 and CDR2 sequences are LNHNV and YYDKDF (reference sequence). CDR3 sequence (DNA): TGTGCCACCAGCAGAGGCCGGGACAGGAGCGACGAGCAGTACTTC. It translates to CATSRGRDRSDEQYF.

This chain links TRBV11-3 with TRBJ2-1, with D possibly TRBD1 on 5 matching bases. Trimming removed 5 bases at V and 5 bases at J, with 10 bases between. CDR1 is SGHNT and CDR2 is YENEEA in the germline V gene. The CDR3 extends over 13 amino acids. CDR3 sequence reads: CASSATDDNEQFF. CDR3 sequence (DNA): TGTGCCAGCAGCGCGACAGACGACAATGAGCAGTTCTTC.

In this sample, this clone turned up once. The rearrangement joins TRBV2 to TRBJ1-1; 8 positions agree with TRBD1. The CDR3 sequence is 15 residues long. V gave up 7 bases and J gave up 1 base; unmatched junction bases: 8. The germline CDR1 and CDR2 sequences are SNHLY and FYNNEI. The CDR3 is CASTKEGTGNTEAFF. CDR3 nucleotides: TGTGCCAGCACCAAAGAGGGGACAGGGAACACTGAAGCTTTCTTT. Using reference TRBV2 and TRBJ1-1 for the parts outside the CDR3, the full variable domain is EPEVTQTPSHQVTQMGQEVILRCVPISNHLYFYWYRQILGQKVEFLVSFYNNEISEKSEIFDDQFSVERPDGSNFTLKIRSTKLEDSAMYFCASTKEGTGNTEAFFGQGTRLTVV.